This record looks at one TCR beta chain sequence and its context. Its matching antigen is unknown. This record comes from a study of CD8 T cells in Susac syndrome. Findings of the study overall: The study found that Susac CD8+ clonal expansion peaked in TEMRA cells and active patients.

The CDR3 runs 14 residues. After removal of 6 bases from V and 5 bases from J, the junction contained 9 bases not matched to a gene. Roughly 0.45 to 1 ug RNA was reverse transcribed with random hexamers. MiXCR was run by TCRdb on the immunoSEQ multiplex PCR reads, yielding one entry per CDR3 protein. The sample includes 200,000 or so distinct CDR3 sequences, around 95% seen only once; the top ten take around 0.16%. The source is a human donor with Susac syndrome. Sequenced input: CD8+ T cells from PBMCs. The chain employs TRBV12-3 or TRBV12-4 and TRBJ1-2, with 7 bases matching TRBD1. Here the CDR3 DNA reads TGTGCCAGCAGCTTTACGACAGGGCCTTATGGCTACACCTTC. Residues: CASSFTTGPYGYTF.